Shown below are 25 T cell receptor beta chains from a single sample sequenced in a study of breast tumors, draining lymph nodes, adjacent tissues. TCRdb passed the multiplex PCR reads through MiXCR, listing each CDR3 protein once. The sample holds about 150,000 distinct CDR3 sequences; approximately 20% are singletons and the top ten take about 2.4%. Breast cancer patients provided tissue from their axillary draining lymph nodes. The sample was axillary lymph node tissue. All receptors come from a female donor with breast cancer. Some clones in this sample may be carry-over from other donors' samples.

In its sample, this clonotype was seen many times. The chain uses TRBV12-3 or TRBV12-4 and TRBJ2-2; a weak D match, TRBD1 (5 bases). The CDR3 sequence is 16 residues long. Trimming stripped 3 bases from V and 0 bases from J, with 11 bases between. CDR3 coding DNA: TGTGCCAGCAGTTTGGATATGGGGCCGAACACCGGGGAGCTGTTTTTT. This translates into CASSLDMGPNTGELFF.

The chain is built from TRBV18 and TRBJ2-3; TRBD1 matches at 8 bases. The CDR3 is 15 amino acids. Germline CDR1 KGHSH, CDR2 LQKENI. V trimming: 3 bases; J trimming: 3 bases; junction bases outside the gene matches: 5. CDR3 coding DNA: TGTGCCAGCTCACCTATGAGACAGGGGACAGATACGCAGTATTTT. It codes for CASSPMRQGTDTQYF.

This clonotype has a count of ten or more. The chain recombines TRBV27 with TRBJ2-5; 9 nucleotides match TRBD2. Per the germline V gene, CDR1 is MNHEY and CDR2 is SMNVEV (reference sequence). The length of the CDR3 is 13 residues. Trimming took 6 bases from V and 5 from J; bases not matched to a gene: 4. The CDR3 DNA follows: TGTGCCAGCAGGGGACTAGCTACGGAGACCCAGTACTTC. Translation gives CASRGLATETQYF.

This clonotype occurred many times. The J gene is TRBJ2-1, the V gene TRBV5-1; TRBD2 is a possible D gene (7 bases). CDR3 size: 12 residues. Germline V lookup: CDR1 SGHRS, CDR2 YFSETQ. V lost 4 bases and J lost 12, with 14 bases in between. Here the CDR3 reads CASSRGAGRQFF. DNA of the CDR3: TGCGCCAGCAGCCGGGGGGCCGGGAGGCAGTTCTTC.

This clonotype has more than one count but fewer than ten. This may come from a read error, since a much larger clone is one base off. This CDR3 reads CASGINTGELFF. CDR3 bases: TGTGCCAGCGGCATTAACACCGGGGAGCTGTTTTTT. The chain is built from TRBV7-9 and TRBJ2-2, with unresolved D. CDR3 size: 12 residues. Germline values: CDR1 SEHNR, CDR2 FQNEAQ (reference sequence). V lost 8 bases and J lost 2, with 6 bases in between.

This clonotype has at least ten counts. The genes are TRBV20-1 and TRBJ1-2; 7 bases agree with TRBD1. Trimming cost V 1 base and J 3 bases; bases outside gene matches: 5. The CDR3 is made up of 14 amino acids. CDR1 and CDR2 from the germline V gene are DFQATT and SNEGSKA (reference sequence). This chain's CDR3 is CSARGTGVDYGYTF. CDR3 nucleotides: TGCAGTGCTAGAGGTACAGGGGTTGACTATGGCTACACCTTC.

This clonotype came up many times. This chain joins TRBV15 and TRBJ2-6; TRBD1 might be the D (5 bases). The germline gives CDR1 LNHNV, CDR2 YYDKDF (reference sequence). V was cut by 1 base and J by 3 bases, with 16 bases left in between. The CDR3 is 18 amino acids. The CDR3: CATSRGGRVTGGANVLTF. The CDR3 coding sequence is TGTGCCACCAGCAGAGGAGGCAGGGTAACGGGTGGGGCCAACGTCCTGACTTTC.

The chain is built from TRBV27 and TRBJ2-1; D is unresolved. Trimming removed 3 bases from V and 0 bases from J, with 6 bases in between. CDR1 is MNHEY, CDR2 SMNVEV, per germline (reference sequence). The CDR3 extends over 14 amino acids. The chain's CDR3 is CASSFRSSYNEQFF. CDR3 sequence (DNA): TGTGCCAGCAGTTTTAGGAGCTCCTACAATGAGCAGTTCTTC.

In the case of this clonotype: At one boundary the junction diverges from the germline segment, which might be a read error. V and J are TRBV3-1 and TRBJ2-3, with 10 nucleotides matching TRBD1. CDR1 is LGHDT and CDR2 is YNNKEL in the germline V gene (reference sequence). This CDR3 is 14 amino acids long. The CDR3 sequence is CASSQTGGRDTRYF. The DNA of the CDR3 is TGTGCCAGCAGCCAGACAGGGGGCCGGGATACGCGGTATTTT.

This clonotype was picked up many times. The rearrangement joins TRBV28 to TRBJ2-7; 9 bases fit TRBD1. Germline V gene data show CDR1 as MDHEN and CDR2 as SYDVKM. This CDR3 spans 14 amino acids. Unmatched junction bases numbered 6, after V lost 5 bases and J lost 4 bases. In DNA form, the CDR3 reads TGTGCCAGCAGTGGGCCCGGGACAGGGTACGAGCAGTACTTC. Amino acid sequence: CASSGPGTGYEQYF. The full variable domain, completed using reference TRBV28 and TRBJ2-7, is DVKVTQSSRYLVKRTGEKVFLECVQDMDHENMFWYRQDPGLGLRLIYFSYDVKMKEKGDIPEGYSVSREKKERFSLILESASTNQTSMYLCASSGPGTGYEQYFGPGTRLTVT.

The chain links TRBV7-9 to TRBJ1-4, with a possible D match to TRBD1 (5 bases). CDR1 is SEHNR, CDR2 FQNEAQ, per germline (reference sequence). Trimming stripped 0 bases from V and 10 bases from J, with 15 bases between. CDR3 length: 15 amino acids. The chain's CDR3 is CASSLAQGLGLKLFF. In DNA form, the CDR3 reads TGTGCCAGCAGCTTAGCGCAGGGACTGGGATTAAAACTGTTTTTT.

In regard to this clonotype: A much larger clone lies a single base off, so this may be a read error. This chain uses TRBV20-1 with TRBJ2-1; 7 bases line up with TRBD1. The end of the DNA is better explained by TRBJ2-7, so the J call may be wrong. Germline-derived CDR1 and CDR2 are DFQATT and SNEGSKA (reference sequence). The CDR3 is made up of 12 amino acids. CDR3 bases: TGCAGTTGGGGACAGTCCTTGGGGGAGCAGTACTTC. This encodes CSWGQSLGEQYF.

A single count supports this clonotype. A read error may be the cause here, since a much bigger clone is one base away. This chain uses TRBV6-5 with TRBJ1-4, with TRBD1 as a possible D gene (6 bases). The germline V gene has CDR1 MNHEY and CDR2 SVGAGI. The CDR3 runs 14 residues. For the CDR3, the DNA is TGTGCCAGCAGTCCACGGACAGTAGCGGAAAAACTGTCTTTT. The encoded protein is CASSPRTVAEKLSF.

Of note for this clonotype: A single base separates this from a much larger clone, so it may be a read error. V and J are TRBV5-4 and TRBJ2-1; D is possibly TRBD1 or TRBD2 (6 bases each). The V end was cut by 3 bases, the J end by 2 bases, with 12 bases between. The CDR3 extends over 15 amino acids. Germline CDR1 reads SGHNT; CDR2 reads YYREEE (reference sequence). CDR3 nucleotide sequence: TGTGCCAGCAGCTGGCGGGACACTCCCTACAATGAGCAGTTCTTC. Residues: CASSWRDTPYNEQFF.

Of note for this clonotype: Just one base apart from a much larger clone, this may be a read error. The gene calls are TRBV24-1 and TRBJ2-1; D possibly corresponds to TRBD2 (6 bases). Germline lookup yields CDR1 KGHDR and CDR2 SFDVKD. CDR3 length equals 13 residues. CDR3 DNA sequence: TGTGCCACCCTATCCACCGGGAGTAATGAGCAGCTCTTC. This codes for CATLSTGSNEQLF.

This clonotype has a count of ten or more. The rearrangement links TRBV5-5 to TRBJ2-7, with TRBD1 matching 10 bases. The V gene end was trimmed by 0 bases and the J gene end by 3 bases; junction bases not matched to a gene: 6. From germline, CDR1 is SGHKS and CDR2 YYEKEE (reference sequence). The CDR3 extends over 16 amino acids. The CDR3 DNA is TGTGCCAGCAGCTTGGATACCGGGACAGGGGTCTACGAGCAGTACTTC. Translation gives CASSLDTGTGVYEQYF.

This clonotype showed up many times. The chain has TRBV10-1 and TRBJ2-1; 12 bases are a match to TRBD2. Germline V gene data show CDR1 as WNHNN and CDR2 as SYGVQD (reference sequence). CDR3 size: 14 residues. After removal of 4 bases from V and 8 bases from J, the junction contained 3 bases not matched to a gene. CDR3 in DNA: TGCGCCAGCAGTGGGACTAGCGGGAAGCATGAGCAGTTCTTC. Translating gives CASSGTSGKHEQFF.

In regard to this clonotype: This may arise from a read error, as a much more abundant clone is one base away. V usage is TRBV11-2 and J usage is TRBJ2-2; no clear D. CDR3 length equals 15 residues. Germline CDR1 is SGHAT and CDR2 is FQNNGV. Deletions cut 5 bases from V and 5 bases from J, with 15 bases between. CDR3 sequence (DNA): TGTGCCAGCAGCACAGCCTTGGGCAGAACCGGGGAGCTGTTTTTT. This translates into CASSTALGRTGELFF.

This clonotype showed up many times. This chain links TRBV7-2 with TRBJ2-6, with unresolved D. The V and J ends lost 1 base and 0 bases respectively, with 4 bases between them. This CDR3 has 15 amino acids. Germline CDR1 SGHTA, CDR2 FQGNSA. The CDR3 protein is CASSLGPSGANVLTF. In nucleotides, the CDR3 is TGTGCCAGCAGCTTAGGCCCCTCTGGGGCCAACGTCCTGACTTTC.

The table lists this clonotype with a count of one. A much larger clone lies one base from this, so it may be a read error. The rearrangement joins TRBV6-6 to TRBJ1-2; 8 bases align to TRBD1. Germline CDR1 reads MNHNY; CDR2 reads SVGAGI (reference sequence). This CDR3 contains 14 residues. The CDR3 DNA reads as TGTGTCAGCAGTTACCAGGGGGCGAGCTATGGCTACACCTTC. Its protein product is CVSSYQGASYGYTF.

This clonotype was seen at least ten times. The chain couples TRBV15 to TRBJ2-7, with TRBD1 matching over 7 bases. This CDR3 comprises 15 residues. Germline assignment: CDR1 LNHNV and CDR2 YYDKDF (reference sequence). Trimming removed 5 bases from V and 6 bases from J; junction bases left unmatched: 13. The CDR3 here is CATSWGQRTVIEQYF. As DNA, the CDR3 is TGTGCCACCAGCTGGGGACAGAGAACTGTAATCGAGCAGTACTTC. Complete variable domain (other parts from reference TRBV15 and TRBJ2-7): DAMVIQNPRYQVTQFGKPVTLSCSQTLNHNVMYWYQQKSSQAPKLLFHYYDKDFNNEADTPDNFQSRRPNTSFCFLDIRSPGLGDTAMYLCATSWGQRTVIEQYFGPGTRLTVT.

This clonotype was counted many times. The chain has TRBV3-1 and TRBJ2-3; D might be TRBD1 or TRBD2, each matching 5 bases. V lost 0 bases, J lost 3 bases, and 13 bases lay in between. This CDR3 contains 16 residues. Germline CDR1 LGHDT, CDR2 YNNKEL (reference sequence). CDR3 nucleotide sequence: TGTGCCAGCAGCCAAGATGGGAGCAGGGAAACAGATACGCAGTATTTT. Protein sequence: CASSQDGSRETDTQYF.

This clonotype was recorded a few times. V is TRBV6-2 or TRBV6-3 and J is TRBJ1-3, with 8 positions matching TRBD1. J lost 0 bases, V lost 7 bases, and 17 bases had no gene match. CDR3 length: 19 residues. Per germline, CDR1 MNHEY and CDR2 SVGEGT. CDR3 region: CASIIYRGGQGPSGNTIYF. CDR3 DNA sequence: TGTGCCAGCATAATTTATCGAGGAGGACAGGGACCCTCTGGAAACACCATATATTTT.

This clonotype was observed at least ten times. A read error is likely, as this CDR3 ends without the conserved phenylalanine or tryptophan. It is unclear where the CDR3 begins or ends on the DNA, so no DNA is shown, and the CDR3 is as TCRdb lists it. V and J are TRBV20-1 and TRBJ2-1; TRBD1 is the table's D call and was not checked against the DNA. The CDR3 comprises 13 residues, both ends counted. Germline values: CDR1 DFQATT, CDR2 SNEGSKA (reference sequence). The CDR3 loop is CSARDSLGGLFTI.

This clonotype was seen many times. The V gene is TRBV29-1, the J gene TRBJ2-3; D is ambiguous. From germline, CDR1 is SQVTM and CDR2 ANQGSEA. V dropped 6 bases and J dropped 4 bases, with 8 bases sitting between them. This CDR3 comprises 11 residues. The CDR3 region is CSVGEADTQYF. The CDR3 DNA follows: TGCAGCGTCGGAGAGGCAGATACGCAGTATTTT.